This T cell receptor beta chain originates from a study of blood T cells in healthy people across ages (dated by TCRdb to 2014 to 2015). About the full investigation: In model experiments, roughly one uniquely barcoded TCR beta cDNA molecule per two T cells was captured by template switching. The donors were divided into four age groups: young (average around 15 years), middle-aged (about 39), aged (under 70) and long-lived (roughly 86). For two donors (one aged 18 to 30 and one aged 80 or older), the study analyzed two additional independent replicas of 1 million unique cDNA reads from the same blood draw. The study measured age-related changes in TCR beta repertoire diversity using deep sequencing normalized with unique cDNA molecular identifiers. To avoid experimental bias, donors of different ages were spread randomly across the sequencing lanes.

The library relied on 5' RACE. The data were produced on an Illumina HiSeq 2500. A second PCR of roughly 7 to 11 cycles was performed with a sample-barcoded 5' primer and a J-beta primer mix. A unique molecular identifier was introduced onto each TCR beta cDNA molecule by a template-switch 5' adaptor carrying 12 random nucleotides. Each sample yielded at least 2.5 million CDR3-containing paired-end reads. First-strand cDNA synthesis was performed from all RNA using the Mint cDNA synthesis kit, with priming by a TRBC-specific oligonucleotide. All cDNA was treated with uracil-DNA glycosylase and then went through a first 18-cycle PCR with the universal primers M1SS and BC2_uni_R. Regarding the original processing steps: Normalization of each sample was performed by random selection of 1 million high-quality reads, each carrying a distinct molecular identifier. Instead of being binned into consensus sequences, reads that shared molecular identifiers were thrown out. MiTCR, with a Q25 quality threshold and the strictest error-elimination algorithm, was used for CDR3 identification, clonotype clustering and error correction. Lower-bound total TCR beta diversity was estimated with a nonparametric unseen species model using Euler transformation. TCRdb handled the public reads itself, with Q25 trimming in fastp and clone calling in MiXCR, and kept productive beta chains. For every CDR3 protein sequence, its rows merge into one entry that carries the most common genes and DNA. The V and J calls and clone size come from TCRdb's table, not from the authors' own analysis. The sample profile shows about 1,400,000 distinct CDR3 sequences; approximately 38% of them were found once. The ten largest clones add up to roughly 7.9% of the sample.

On this clonotype: The target of this receptor is not known. No quality values exist for individual bases; no much larger clone is one base distant.

The germline V gene (reference sequence) provides CDR1 DFQATT and CDR2 SNEGSKA. The germline V end is reduced by 5 bases and the J end by 4 bases; junction bases left unmatched: 14. The CDR3 contains 17 residues, cysteine and phenylalanine counted. Only the CDR3 part of the read is kept: 51 bases, read in frame from the first base. What the study reported, not specific to this receptor: There was a strong correlation between observed TCR beta diversity and the percentage of naive T cells measured by flow cytometry. Observed TCR beta diversity per million T cells fell roughly linearly with age, and a significant reduction was already apparent by age about 43. Bulk unsorted PBMC profiling prevented conclusive comparison of naive and antigen-experienced compartments. Because donor CMV infection status was unknown, age-related changes in expanded clonotypes were potentially confounded. Compared with the aged group, the long-lived group had more naive CD4+ T cells, fewer expanded clones and increased TCR diversity, suggesting age selection. Total diversity estimates from one million sequenced T cells were considered lower bounds and underestimates.

The 40 or so donors, aged about 6 to 100 years, were systemically healthy Caucasian individuals from Russia. Each donor gave about 9.8 milliliters of peripheral blood, drawn into EDTA-treated Vacutainer tubes. Ficoll-Paque density-gradient centrifugation was used to isolate PBMCs, with at least 6 million obtained per sample. Total RNA, at least 6 micrograms per sample, was extracted from PBMCs with Trizol reagent. For every donor, an aliquot of PBMCs went through flow cytometry to measure the percentages of naive CD45RAhigh/CD27high T cells. The chain couples TRBV20-1 to TRBJ2-3, with TRBD1 matching 11 junction bases. This TCR derives from a woman between 18 and 29 years old in good health. The sample was blood. This receptor carries the CDR3 CSAGGQGVGRTSDTQYF. The bases are TGCAGTGCTGGGGGACAGGGGGTTGGCCGAACCTCAGATACGCAGTATTTT.